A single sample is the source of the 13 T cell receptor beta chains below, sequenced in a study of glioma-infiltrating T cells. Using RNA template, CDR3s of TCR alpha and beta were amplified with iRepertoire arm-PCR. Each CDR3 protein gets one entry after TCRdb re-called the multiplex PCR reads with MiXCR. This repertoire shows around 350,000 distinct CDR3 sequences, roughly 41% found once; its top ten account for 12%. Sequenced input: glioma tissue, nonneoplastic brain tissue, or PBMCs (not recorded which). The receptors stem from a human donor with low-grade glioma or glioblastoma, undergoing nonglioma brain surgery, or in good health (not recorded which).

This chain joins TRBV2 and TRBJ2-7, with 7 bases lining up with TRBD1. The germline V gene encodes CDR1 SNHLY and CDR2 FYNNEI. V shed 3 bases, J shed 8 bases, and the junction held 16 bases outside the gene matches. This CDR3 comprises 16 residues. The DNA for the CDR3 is TGTGCCAGCAGTGATGGACGGACAGGAATATACAATCAGCAGTACTTC. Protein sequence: CASSDGRTGIYNQQYF.

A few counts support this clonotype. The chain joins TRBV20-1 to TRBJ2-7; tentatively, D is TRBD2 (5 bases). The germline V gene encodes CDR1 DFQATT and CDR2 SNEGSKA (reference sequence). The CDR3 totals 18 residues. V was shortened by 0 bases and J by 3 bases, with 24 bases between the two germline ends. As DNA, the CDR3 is TGCAGTGCTAGAGACCCTCCGGGGAGCGGTAAGATCTACTACGAGCAGTACTTC. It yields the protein CSARDPPGSGKIYYEQYF.

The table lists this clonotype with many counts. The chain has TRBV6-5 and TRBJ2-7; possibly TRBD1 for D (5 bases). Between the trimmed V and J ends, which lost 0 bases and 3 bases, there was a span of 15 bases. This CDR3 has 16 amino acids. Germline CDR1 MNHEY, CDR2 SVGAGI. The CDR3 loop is CASSYSKRGALYEQYF. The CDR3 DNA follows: TGTGCCAGCAGTTACTCGAAAAGGGGCGCCCTCTACGAGCAGTACTTC.

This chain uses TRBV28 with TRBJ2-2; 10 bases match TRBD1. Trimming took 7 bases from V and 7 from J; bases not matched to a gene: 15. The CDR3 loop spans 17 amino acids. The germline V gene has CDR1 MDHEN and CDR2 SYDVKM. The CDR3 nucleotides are TGTGCCAGCATTCAACTCCGGGACAGGGGCTATAACGGGGAGCTGTTTTTT. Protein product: CASIQLRDRGYNGELFF.

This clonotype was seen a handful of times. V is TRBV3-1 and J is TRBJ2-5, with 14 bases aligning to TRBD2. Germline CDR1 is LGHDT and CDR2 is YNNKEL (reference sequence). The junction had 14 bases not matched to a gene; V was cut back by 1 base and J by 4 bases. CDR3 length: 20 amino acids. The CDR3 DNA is TGTGCCAGCAGCCAAGGGTCCCCTCTGGGACTAGCGGGAGTTCGAGAGACCCAGTACTTC. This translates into CASSQGSPLGLAGVRETQYF.

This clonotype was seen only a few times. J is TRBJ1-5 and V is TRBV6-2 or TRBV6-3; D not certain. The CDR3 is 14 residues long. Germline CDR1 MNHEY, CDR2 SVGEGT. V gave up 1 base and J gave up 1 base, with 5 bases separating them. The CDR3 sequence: CASSYFGSNQPQHF. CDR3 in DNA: TGTGCCAGCAGTTACTTCGGCAGCAATCAGCCCCAGCATTTT.

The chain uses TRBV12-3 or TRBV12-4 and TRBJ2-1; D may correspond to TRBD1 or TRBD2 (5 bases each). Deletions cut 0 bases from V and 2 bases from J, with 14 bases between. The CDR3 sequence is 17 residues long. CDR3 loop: CASSLAPEGRAYNEQFF. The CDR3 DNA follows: TGTGCCAGCAGTTTAGCCCCAGAGGGGAGAGCCTACAATGAGCAGTTCTTC.

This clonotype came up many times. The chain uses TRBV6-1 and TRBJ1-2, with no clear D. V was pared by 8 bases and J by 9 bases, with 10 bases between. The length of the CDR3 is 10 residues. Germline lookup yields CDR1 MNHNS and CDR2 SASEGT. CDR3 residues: CASYSGSYTF. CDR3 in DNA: TGTGCCAGCTACTCCGGTAGCTACACCTTC.

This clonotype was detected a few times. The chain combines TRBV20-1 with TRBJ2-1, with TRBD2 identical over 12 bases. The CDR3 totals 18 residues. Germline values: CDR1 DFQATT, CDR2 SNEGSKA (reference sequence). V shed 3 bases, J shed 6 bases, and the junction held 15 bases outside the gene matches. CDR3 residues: CSASGLAGGPGFFNEQFF. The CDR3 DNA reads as TGCAGTGCTAGCGGGCTAGCGGGAGGGCCTGGTTTCTTCAATGAGCAGTTCTTC.

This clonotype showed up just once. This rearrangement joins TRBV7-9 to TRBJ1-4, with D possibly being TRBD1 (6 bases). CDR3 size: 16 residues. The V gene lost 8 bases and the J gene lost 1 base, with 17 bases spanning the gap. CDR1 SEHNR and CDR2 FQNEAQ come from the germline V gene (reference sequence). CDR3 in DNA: TGTGCCAGCGGCCTTGGGGGGCTGATAACTAATGAAAAACTGTTTTTT. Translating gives CASGLGGLITNEKLFF.

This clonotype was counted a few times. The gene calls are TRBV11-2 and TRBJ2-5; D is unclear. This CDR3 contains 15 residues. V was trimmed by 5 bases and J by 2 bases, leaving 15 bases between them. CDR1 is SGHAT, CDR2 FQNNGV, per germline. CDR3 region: CASSPAPNLQETQYF. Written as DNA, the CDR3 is TGTGCCAGCAGCCCGGCCCCCAACTTACAAGAGACCCAGTACTTC. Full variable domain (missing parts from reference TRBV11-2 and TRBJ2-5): EAGVAQSPRYKIIEKRQSVAFWCNPISGHATLYWYQQILGQGPKLLIQFQNNGVVDDSQLPKDRFSAERLKGVDSTLKIQPAKLEDSAVYLCASSPAPNLQETQYFGPGTRLLVL.

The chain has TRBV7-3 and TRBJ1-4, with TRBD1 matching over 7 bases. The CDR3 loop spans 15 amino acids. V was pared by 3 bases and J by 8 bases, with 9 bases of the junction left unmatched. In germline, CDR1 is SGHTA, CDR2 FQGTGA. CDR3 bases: TGTGCCAGCAGCTTTGGGGGACAGCCGGGGGAAAAACTGTTTTTT. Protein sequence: CASSFGGQPGEKLFF.

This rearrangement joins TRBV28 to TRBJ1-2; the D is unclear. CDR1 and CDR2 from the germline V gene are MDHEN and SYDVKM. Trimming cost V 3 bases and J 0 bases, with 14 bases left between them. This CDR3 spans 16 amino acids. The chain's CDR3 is CASSFWAGRSNYGYTF. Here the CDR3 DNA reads TGTGCCAGCAGTTTCTGGGCGGGCAGGTCTAACTATGGCTACACCTTC.